The present TCR beta chain was sequenced within a study of cytomegalovirus exposure and HLA in healthy donors. The CDR3 has 17 amino acids. Per germline, CDR1 SGHNT and CDR2 YENEEA. J lost 4 bases, V lost 5 bases, and 13 bases had no gene match. Vbeta (60) and Jbeta (13) primers were used in the PCR. Repertoires were generated with immunoSEQ multiplex PCR, while TCRdb's copy carries only in-frame clones and drops some. The table records roughly 100,000 clones, 71% of them present only once. V is TRBV11-3 and J is TRBJ2-5, with 10 positions matching TRBD1. Sequencing used PBMCs. This TCR derives from a female donor in good health and CMV-seronegative. Here the CDR3 reads CASSPGTGDSGVETQYF. CDR3 nucleotides: TGTGCCAGCAGCCCCGGGACAGGGGATTCTGGTGTAGAGACCCAGTACTTC. Full variable domain (rest looked up from reference TRBV11-3 and TRBJ2-5): EAGVVQSPRYKIIEKKQPVAFWCNPISGHNTLYWYLQNLGQGPELLIRYENEEAVDDSQLPKDRFSAERLKGVDSTLKIQPAELGDSAVYLCASSPGTGDSGVETQYFGPGTRLLVL.